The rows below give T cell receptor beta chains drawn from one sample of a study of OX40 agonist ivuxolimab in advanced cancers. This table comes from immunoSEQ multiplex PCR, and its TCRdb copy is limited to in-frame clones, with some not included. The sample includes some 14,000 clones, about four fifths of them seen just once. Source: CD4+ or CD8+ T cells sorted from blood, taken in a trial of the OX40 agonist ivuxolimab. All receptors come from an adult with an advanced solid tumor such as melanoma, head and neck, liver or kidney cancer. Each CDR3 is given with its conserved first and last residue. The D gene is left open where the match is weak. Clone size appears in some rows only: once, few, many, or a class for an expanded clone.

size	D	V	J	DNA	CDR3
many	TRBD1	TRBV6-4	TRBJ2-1	TGTGCCAGCAGTGAGGGGGACAGGGACTACAATGAGCAGTTCTTC	CASSEGDRDYNEQFF
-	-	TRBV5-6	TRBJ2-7	TGTGCCAGCAGCCCGAGGGGGGGGCCCTACGAGCAGTACTTC	CASSPRGGPYEQYF
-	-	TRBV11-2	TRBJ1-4	TGTGCCAGCAGCCGAGAAGCTGCAACTAATGAAAAACTGTTTTTT	CASSREAATNEKLFF
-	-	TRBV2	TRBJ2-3	TGTGCCAGCAGTGACGGGAACACAGATACGCAGTATTTT	CASSDGNTDTQYF
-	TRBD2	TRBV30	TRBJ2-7	TGTGCCTGGAGTGTACCGGGAGGAGAGTACGAGCAGTACTTC	CAWSVPGGEYEQYF
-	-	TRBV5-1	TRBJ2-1	TGCGCCAGCACCGAGGTAGCAAGGGGGCGTCCGGGGGCCAATGAGCAGTTCTTC	CASTEVARGRPGANEQFF
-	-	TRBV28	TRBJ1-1	TGTGCCAGCAGTCCAAACACTGAAGCTTTCTTT	CASSPNTEAFF
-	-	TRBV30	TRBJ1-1	TGTGCCTGGAAGGGCATCGCAGCTGAAGCTTTCTTT	CAWKGIAAEAFF
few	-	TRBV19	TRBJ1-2	TGTGCCAGTAGTTACGCGAACAGGGCGGGCTATGGCTACACCTTC	CASSYANRAGYGYTF
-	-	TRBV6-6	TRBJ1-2	TGTGCCAGCAGTTACTCTACGGGCCCGGGGTATGGCTACACCTTC	CASSYSTGPGYGYTF
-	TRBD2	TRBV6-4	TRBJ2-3	TGTGCCAGCAGTGACTTCGCGGGGGGCACAGATACGCAGTATTTT	CASSDFAGGTDTQYF
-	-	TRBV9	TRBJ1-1	TGTGCCAGCAGCGGCCACCCACGGGATTTGAACACTGAAGCTTTCTTT	CASSGHPRDLNTEAFF
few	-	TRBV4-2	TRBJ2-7	TGTGCCAGCAGGTCGTCAGCGGGCAGCTCCTACGAGCAGTACTTC	CASRSSAGSSYEQYF
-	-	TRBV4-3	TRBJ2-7	TGCGCCAGCCGTTCCTTTACCTCCTACGAGCAGTACTTC	CASRSFTSYEQYF
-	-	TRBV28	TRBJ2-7	TGTGCCAGCAATCCTATCAGGGAGCGAGCTTCAGACAGCTCCTACGAGCAGTACTTC	CASNPIRERASDSSYEQYF
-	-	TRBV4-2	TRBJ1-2	TGTGCCAGCAGCCAAGAGACGGGACCCTATGGCTACACCTTC	CASSQETGPYGYTF
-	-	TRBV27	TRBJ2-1	TGTGCCAGCAGCCTAGGACAGTTCAATGAGCAGTTCTTC	CASSLGQFNEQFF
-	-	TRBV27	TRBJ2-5	TGTGCCAGCACCGGGGAGGTTGTGACCCAGTACTTC	CASTGEVVTQYF
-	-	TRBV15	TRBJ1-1	TGTGCCACCAGCAGAGATAGGGGGGGCTCCGCTGAAGCTTTCTTT	CATSRDRGGSAEAFF
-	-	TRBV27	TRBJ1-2	TGTGCCAGCAGTTTAACGGGGGAGCCGGGAGGCTACACCTTC	CASSLTGEPGGYTF
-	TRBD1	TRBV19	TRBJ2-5	TGTGCCAGTAGTTTTTCGACAGGGGGCGCAGAGACCCAGTACTTC	CASSFSTGGAETQYF
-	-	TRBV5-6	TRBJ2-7	TGTGCCAGCAGCCGGGGGACAGAAAGCTCCTACGAGCAGTACTTC	CASSRGTESSYEQYF
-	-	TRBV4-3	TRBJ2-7	TGCGCCAGCAGCCAACTCCTGGGGCAGGGATTCCACGAGCAGTACTTC	CASSQLLGQGFHEQYF
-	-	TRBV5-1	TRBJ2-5	TGCGCCAGCAGCACCGGGACCTACCAAGAGACCCAGTACTTC	CASSTGTYQETQYF
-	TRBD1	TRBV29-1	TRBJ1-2	TGCAGCGTTGGGGACAGACCTAACTATGGCTACACCTTC	CSVGDRPNYGYTF
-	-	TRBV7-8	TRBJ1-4	TGTGCCAGCAGCTTAGCCCCGGCTGCAACAAATGAAAAACTGTTTTTT	CASSLAPAATNEKLFF
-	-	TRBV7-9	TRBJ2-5	TGTGCCAGCAAAGCAGACCAAGAGACCCAGTACTTC	CASKADQETQYF
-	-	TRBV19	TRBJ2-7	TGTGCCAGTAGTAGAGGAATGGGGTCCTACGAGCAGTACTTC	CASSRGMGSYEQYF
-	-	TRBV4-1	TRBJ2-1	TGCGCCAGCAGCCAAGATGAATCGCTGCGAGCAAGCTCCTACAATGAGCAGTTCTTC	CASSQDESLRASSYNEQFF
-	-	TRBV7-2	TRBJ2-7	TGTGCCAGCAGCTTAGACAGGGTCGGCTACGAGCAGTACTTC	CASSLDRVGYEQYF
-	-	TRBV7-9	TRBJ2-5	TGTGCCGGCGGCGGGGTTGGCGAGACCCAGTACTTC	CAGGGVGETQYF